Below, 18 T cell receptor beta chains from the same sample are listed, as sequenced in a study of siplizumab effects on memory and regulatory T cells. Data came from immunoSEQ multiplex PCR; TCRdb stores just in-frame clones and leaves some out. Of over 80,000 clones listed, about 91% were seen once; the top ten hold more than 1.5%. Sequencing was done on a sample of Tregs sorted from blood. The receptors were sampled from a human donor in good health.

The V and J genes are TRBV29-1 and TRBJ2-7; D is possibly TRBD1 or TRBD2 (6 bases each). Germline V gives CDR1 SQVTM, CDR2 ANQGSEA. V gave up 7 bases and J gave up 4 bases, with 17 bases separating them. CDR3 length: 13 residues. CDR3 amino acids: CSAYRWGAYEQYF. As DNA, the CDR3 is TGCAGCGCTTATAGGTGGGGGGCGTACGAGCAGTACTTC.

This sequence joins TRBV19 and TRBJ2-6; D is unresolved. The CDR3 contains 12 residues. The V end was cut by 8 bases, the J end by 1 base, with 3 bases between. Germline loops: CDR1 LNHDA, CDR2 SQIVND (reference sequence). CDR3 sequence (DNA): TGTGCCAGTTCGTCTGGGGCCAACGTCCTGACTTTC. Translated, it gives CASSSGANVLTF.

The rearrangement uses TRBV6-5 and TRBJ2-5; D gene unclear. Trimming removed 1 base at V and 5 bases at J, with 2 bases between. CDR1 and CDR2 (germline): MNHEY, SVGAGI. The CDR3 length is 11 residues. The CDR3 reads CASSYLETQYF. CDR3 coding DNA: TGTGCCAGCAGTTACTTGGAGACCCAGTACTTC.

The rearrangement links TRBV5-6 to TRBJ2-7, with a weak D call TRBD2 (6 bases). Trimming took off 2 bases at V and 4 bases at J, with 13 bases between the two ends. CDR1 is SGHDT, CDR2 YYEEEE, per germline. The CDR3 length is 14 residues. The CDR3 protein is CASSFSPGVYEQYF. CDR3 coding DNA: TGTGCCAGCAGCTTTTCCCCGGGAGTTTACGAGCAGTACTTC.

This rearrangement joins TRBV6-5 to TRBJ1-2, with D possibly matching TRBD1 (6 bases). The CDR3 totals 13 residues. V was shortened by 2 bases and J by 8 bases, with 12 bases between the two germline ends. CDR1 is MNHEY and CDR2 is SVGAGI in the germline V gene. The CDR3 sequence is CASSYAGEGGYTF. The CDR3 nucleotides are TGTGCCAGCAGTTACGCAGGGGAAGGAGGCTACACCTTC.

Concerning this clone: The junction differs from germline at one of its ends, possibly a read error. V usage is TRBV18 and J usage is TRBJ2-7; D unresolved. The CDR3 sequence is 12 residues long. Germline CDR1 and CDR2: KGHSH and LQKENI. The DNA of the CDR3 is TGTGCCAGCTCCCCACGTTCCGACGAGCAGTACTTC. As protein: CASSPRSDEQYF.

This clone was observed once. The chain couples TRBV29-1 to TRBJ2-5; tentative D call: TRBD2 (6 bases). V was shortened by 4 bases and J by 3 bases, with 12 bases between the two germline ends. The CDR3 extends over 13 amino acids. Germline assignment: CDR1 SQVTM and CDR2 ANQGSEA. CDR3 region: CSVVAGGEETQYF. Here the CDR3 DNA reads TGCAGCGTTGTAGCCGGGGGTGAAGAGACCCAGTACTTC.

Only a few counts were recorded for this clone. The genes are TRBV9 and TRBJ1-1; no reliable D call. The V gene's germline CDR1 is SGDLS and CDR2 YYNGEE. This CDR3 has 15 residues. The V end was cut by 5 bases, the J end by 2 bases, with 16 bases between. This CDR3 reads CASREGPSQNTEAFF. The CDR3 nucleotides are TGTGCCAGCAGGGAAGGTCCCTCGCAAAACACTGAAGCTTTCTTT.

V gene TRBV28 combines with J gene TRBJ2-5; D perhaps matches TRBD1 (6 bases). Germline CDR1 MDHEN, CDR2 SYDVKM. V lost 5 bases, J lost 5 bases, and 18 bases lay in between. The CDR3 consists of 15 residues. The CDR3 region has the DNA TGTGCCAGCAGTGCCTACAGGGTGCTGGGGGAGACCCAGTACTTC. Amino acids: CASSAYRVLGETQYF.

The CDR3 loop reads CASSPPSGGPDEQFF. Here the CDR3 DNA reads TGCGCCAGCTCCCCTCCCAGCGGGGGGCCCGATGAGCAGTTCTTC. The chain carries TRBV5-1 and TRBJ2-1, with 9 bases lining up with TRBD2. The V and J ends lost 7 bases and 8 bases, in that order; junction bases with no gene match: 13. Germline values: CDR1 SGHRS, CDR2 YFSETQ. The CDR3 runs 15 residues.

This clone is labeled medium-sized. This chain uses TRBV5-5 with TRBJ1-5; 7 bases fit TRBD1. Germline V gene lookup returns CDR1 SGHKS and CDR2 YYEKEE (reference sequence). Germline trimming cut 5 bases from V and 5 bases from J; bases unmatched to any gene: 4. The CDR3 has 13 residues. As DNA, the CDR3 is TGTGCCAGCAGTCGCGACAGGGATCAGCCCCAGCATTTT. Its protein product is CASSRDRDQPQHF.

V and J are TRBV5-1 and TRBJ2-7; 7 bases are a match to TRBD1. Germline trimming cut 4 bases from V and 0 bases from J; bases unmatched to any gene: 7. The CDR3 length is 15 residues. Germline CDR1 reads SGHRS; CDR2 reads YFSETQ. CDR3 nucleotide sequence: TGCGCCAGCAGCGTAAGGACAGGTCCCTCCTACGAGCAGTACTTC. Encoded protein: CASSVRTGPSYEQYF.

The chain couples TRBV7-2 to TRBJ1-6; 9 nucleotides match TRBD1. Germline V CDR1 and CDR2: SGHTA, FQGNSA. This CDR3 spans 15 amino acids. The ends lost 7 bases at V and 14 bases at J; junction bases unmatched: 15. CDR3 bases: TGTGCCAGCACCTTTTCGACAGGGGGAGTCAGTGCCCTCCACTTT. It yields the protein CASTFSTGGVSALHF. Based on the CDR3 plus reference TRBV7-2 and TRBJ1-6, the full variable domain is GAGVSQSPSNKVTEKGKDVELRCDPISGHTALYWYRQSLGQGLEFLIYFQGNSAPDKSGLPSDRFSAERTGGSVSTLTIQRTQQEDSAVYLCASTFSTGGVSALHFGNGTRLTVT.

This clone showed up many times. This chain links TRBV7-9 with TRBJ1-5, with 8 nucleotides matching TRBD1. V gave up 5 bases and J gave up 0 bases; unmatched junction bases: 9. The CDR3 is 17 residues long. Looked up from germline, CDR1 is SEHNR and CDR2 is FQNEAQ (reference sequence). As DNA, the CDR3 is TGTGCCAGCAGCCTAACCACAGGGGGTTATAGCAATCAGCCCCAGCATTTT. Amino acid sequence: CASSLTTGGYSNQPQHF.

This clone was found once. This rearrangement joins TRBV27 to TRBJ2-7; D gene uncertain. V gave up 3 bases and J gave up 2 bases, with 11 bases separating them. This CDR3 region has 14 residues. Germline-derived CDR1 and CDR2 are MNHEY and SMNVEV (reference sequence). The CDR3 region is CASSFDGTAYEQYF. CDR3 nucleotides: TGTGCCAGCAGTTTTGACGGTACTGCCTACGAGCAGTACTTC.

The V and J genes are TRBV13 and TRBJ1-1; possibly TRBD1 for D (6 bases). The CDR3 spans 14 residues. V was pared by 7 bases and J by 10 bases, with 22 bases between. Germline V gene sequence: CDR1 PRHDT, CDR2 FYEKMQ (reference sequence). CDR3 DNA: TGTGCCAGCATCACCCTCGGTGGACAGTCGGGAGCTTTCTTT. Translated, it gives CASITLGGQSGAFF.

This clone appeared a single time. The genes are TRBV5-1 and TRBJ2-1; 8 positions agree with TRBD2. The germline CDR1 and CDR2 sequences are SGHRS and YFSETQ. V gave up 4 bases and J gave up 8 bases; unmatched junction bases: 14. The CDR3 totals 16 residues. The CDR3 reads CASSDGVAGISDEQFF. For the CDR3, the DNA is TGCGCCAGCAGCGACGGGGTAGCGGGGATTTCGGATGAGCAGTTCTTC.

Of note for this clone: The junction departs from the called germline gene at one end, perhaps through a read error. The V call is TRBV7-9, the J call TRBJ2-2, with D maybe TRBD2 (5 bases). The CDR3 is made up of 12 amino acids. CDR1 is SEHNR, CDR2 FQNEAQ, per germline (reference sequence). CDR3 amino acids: CVSSLARGELFF. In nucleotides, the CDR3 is TGTGTCAGCAGCTTAGCGCGCGGGGAGCTGTTTTTT.